This T cell receptor (beta chain) emerged from a study of CD8 T cells in Susac syndrome. Trimming removed 3 bases from V and 0 bases from J, with 12 bases in between. CDR3 length: 16 residues. Random hexamers were used to reverse transcribe the RNA input (roughly 0.5 to 1 ug). TCRdb itself ran the immunoSEQ multiplex PCR reads through MiXCR, one entry per CDR3 protein. The table lists fewer than 350,000 distinct CDR3 sequences, roughly 94% of them singletons, with roughly 0.064% in the top ten. From blood CD8+ and CD4+ T cells, TCR beta sequences were generated. The rearrangement links TRBV12-3 or TRBV12-4 to TRBJ2-1; tentative D call: TRBD2 (6 bases). The sequence came from a human donor with multiple sclerosis. Material for sequencing was CD4+ T cells from PBMCs. The CDR3 protein is CASSFWRGSSYNEQFF. Here the CDR3 DNA reads TGTGCCAGCAGTTTCTGGCGGGGAAGCTCCTACAATGAGCAGTTCTTC.